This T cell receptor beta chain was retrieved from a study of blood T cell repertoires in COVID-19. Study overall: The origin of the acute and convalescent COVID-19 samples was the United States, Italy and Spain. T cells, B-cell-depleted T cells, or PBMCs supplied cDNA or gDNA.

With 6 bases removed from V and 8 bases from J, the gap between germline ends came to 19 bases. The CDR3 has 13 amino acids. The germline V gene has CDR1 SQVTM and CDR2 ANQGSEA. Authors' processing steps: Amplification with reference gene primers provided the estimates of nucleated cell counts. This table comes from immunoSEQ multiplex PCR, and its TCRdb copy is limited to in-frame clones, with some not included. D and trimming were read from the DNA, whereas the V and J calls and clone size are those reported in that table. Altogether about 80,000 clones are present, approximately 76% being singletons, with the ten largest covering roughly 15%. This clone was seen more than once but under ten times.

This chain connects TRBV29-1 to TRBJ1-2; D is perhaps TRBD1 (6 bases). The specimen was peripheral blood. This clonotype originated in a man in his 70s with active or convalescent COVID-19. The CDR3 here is CSVSGTPYEGYTF. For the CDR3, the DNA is TGCAGCGTCTCCGGGACACCTTACGAGGGCTACACCTTC. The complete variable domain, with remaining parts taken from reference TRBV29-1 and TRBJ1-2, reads SAVISQKPSRDICQRGTSLTIQCQVDSQVTMMFWYRQQPGQSLTLIATANQGSEATYESGFVIDKFPISRPNLTFSTLTVSNMSPEDSSIYLCSVSGTPYEGYTFGSGTRLTVV.